This paragraph reports one TCR beta chain. V was trimmed by 3 bases and J by 4 bases, leaving 7 bases between them. The length of the CDR3 is 11 residues. CDR1 and CDR2 from the germline V gene are DFQATT and SNEGSKA (reference sequence). Sequencing was performed with immunoSEQ multiplex PCR; in TCRdb, only in-frame clones are kept and a portion is missing. The data show more than 100,000 clones, nearly 90% seen once. The sample is drawn from a study of control samples from healthy donors and cancer patients. Sequenced input: PBMCs. The TCR sequence derives from a man between 50 and 59 years old with head and neck cancer. The genes are TRBV20-1 and TRBJ2-7; D not resolved. CDR3 sequence (DNA): TGCAGTGCTAGGGCCGGATACGAGCAGTACTTC. It is translated as CSARAGYEQYF.